This T cell receptor (beta chain) was observed in a study of cytomegalovirus exposure and HLA in healthy donors. The PCR had 60 Vbeta and 13 Jbeta primers. This table comes from immunoSEQ multiplex PCR, and its TCRdb copy is limited to in-frame clones, with some not included. The sample lists 150,000 or so clones, about 88% occurring once. Sequencing was done on a sample of PBMCs. This TCR was recovered from a woman in her late teens or twenties in good health and CMV-seronegative.

CDR3 loop: CASSSDGLNYGYTF. CDR3 coding DNA: TGCGCCAGCAGCTCGGACGGACTCAACTATGGCTACACCTTC. This chain links TRBV5-1 with TRBJ1-2; D remains ambiguous. The CDR3 extends over 14 amino acids. Per the germline V gene, CDR1 is SGHRS and CDR2 is YFSETQ. The V gene lost 3 bases and the J gene lost 2 bases, with 11 bases spanning the gap.